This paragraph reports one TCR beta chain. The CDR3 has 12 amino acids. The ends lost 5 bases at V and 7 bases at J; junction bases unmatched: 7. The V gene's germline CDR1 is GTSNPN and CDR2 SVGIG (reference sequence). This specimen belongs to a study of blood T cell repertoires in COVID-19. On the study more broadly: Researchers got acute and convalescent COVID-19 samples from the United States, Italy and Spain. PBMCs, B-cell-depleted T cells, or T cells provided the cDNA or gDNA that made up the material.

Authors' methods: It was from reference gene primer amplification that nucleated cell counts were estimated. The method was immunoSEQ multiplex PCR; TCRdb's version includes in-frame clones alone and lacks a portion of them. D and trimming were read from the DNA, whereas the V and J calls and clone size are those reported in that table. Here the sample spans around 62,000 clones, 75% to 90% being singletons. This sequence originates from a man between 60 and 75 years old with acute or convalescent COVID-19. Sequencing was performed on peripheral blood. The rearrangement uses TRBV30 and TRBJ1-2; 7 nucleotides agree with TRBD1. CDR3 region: CAWLETGFGYTF. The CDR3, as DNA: TGTGCCTGGTTAGAGACAGGGTTTGGCTACACCTTC.